This T cell receptor (beta chain) was captured in a study of blood T cell repertoires in COVID-19. Germline V lookup: CDR1 SGHVS, CDR2 FNYEAQ. V lost 5 bases and J 8 bases, leaving 13 bases between the germline ends. This CDR3 has 14 residues. The repertoire was sequenced with immunoSEQ multiplex PCR; TCRdb's copy has only in-frame clones and lacks some. The data show about 120,000 clones, with roughly 83% seen just once and 2% to 2.5% held by the top ten. V and J are TRBV7-6 and TRBJ1-6; D call uncertain. This receptor was obtained from a man aged 25 to 40 with acute or convalescent COVID-19. Sequencing was performed on peripheral blood. DNA for the CDR3: TGTGCCAGCAGCAACGCGGGGAGGGATTCACCCCTCCACTTT. As protein: CASSNAGRDSPLHF.